This T cell receptor (beta chain) was obtained from a study of post-analysis software for immune sequencing data. The CDR3 loop spans 17 amino acids. Trimming took off 5 bases at V and 4 bases at J, with 23 bases between the two ends. CDR1 SEHNR and CDR2 FQNEAQ come from the germline V gene (reference sequence). In the case of this clonotype: Its antigen remains unknown.

Study-wide results and caveats: Controls showed lower frequencies than patients for five TRBV segments, and TRBV5-6, TRBV5-1 and TRBV20-1 were among these.

Researchers reported that TCR beta cDNA libraries carried unique molecular identifiers. TCRdb passed the PCR reads through MiXCR, listing each CDR3 protein once. The table lists about 770,000 distinct CDR3 sequences, around 46% of them singletons. This receptor was obtained from a girl under 18 with multiple sclerosis. Sequenced sample: blood. The J gene is TRBJ1-2, the V gene TRBV7-9, with D possibly being TRBD1 (5 bases). The CDR3 sequence is CASSTLGRSFGGYGYTF. For the CDR3, the DNA is TGTGCCAGCAGCACACTCGGGCGCTCTTTTGGGGGCTATGGCTACACCTTC.